This passage covers 8 T cell receptor beta chains from one sample sequenced in a study of OX40 agonist ivuxolimab in advanced cancers. TCRdb keeps only in-frame clones here, not all; method: immunoSEQ multiplex PCR. Of 57,000 or so clones in the sample, approximately 86% were seen once. The specimen comprised CD4+ or CD8+ T cells sorted from blood, sampled in a trial of the OX40 agonist ivuxolimab. These TCRs come from an adult with an advanced solid tumor such as melanoma, head and neck, liver or kidney cancer.

The genes are TRBV10-3 and TRBJ2-1; 7 nucleotides agree with TRBD1. Germline lookup yields CDR1 ENHRY and CDR2 SYGVKD. The CDR3 runs 16 residues. The ends lost 3 bases at V and 6 bases at J; junction bases unmatched: 11. CDR3 loop: CAISDRTGGSSNEQFF. In DNA form, the CDR3 reads TGTGCCATCAGTGATAGGACAGGCGGATCAAGCAATGAGCAGTTCTTC.

The chain has TRBV10-3 and TRBJ2-2; 8 nucleotides agree with TRBD2. The J segment lost 4 bases and the V segment lost 2 bases, leaving 6 bases of the junction unmatched. The CDR3 has 16 residues. Germline CDR1 is ENHRY and CDR2 is SYGVKD. This CDR3 is CAISEGAGVGTGELFF. The CDR3 coding sequence is TGTGCCATCAGTGAGGGAGCGGGGGTGGGCACCGGGGAGCTGTTTTTT.

The chain combines TRBV5-1 with TRBJ1-1, with no clear D. The germline V gene encodes CDR1 SGHRS and CDR2 YFSETQ. CDR3 length: 13 residues. V lost 5 bases and J 4 bases, leaving 12 bases between the germline ends. The CDR3, as DNA: TGCGCCAGCAGAGCCACGGGGAGCACTGAAGCTTTCTTT. This translates into CASRATGSTEAFF.

The chain has TRBV4-1 and TRBJ2-3, with unresolved D. Germline CDR1 reads MGHRA; CDR2 reads YSYEKL. V lost 3 bases to trimming and J lost 1 base, with 17 bases between them. The CDR3 runs to 17 residues. The chain's CDR3 is CASSQRTGPRRTDTQYF. CDR3 nucleotide sequence: TGCGCCAGCAGCCAGCGCACCGGCCCGAGGCGCACAGATACGCAGTATTTT.

This clone was seen many times. The sample contains more than one DNA sequence encoding this CDR3. The rearrangement joins TRBV18 to TRBJ1-1; D remains unclear. The germline gives CDR1 KGHSH, CDR2 LQKENI. The CDR3 is 11 residues long. The V gene lost 9 bases and the J gene lost 2 bases, with 7 bases spanning the gap. The CDR3: CASQVNTEAFF. In nucleotides, the CDR3 is TGTGCCAGTCAAGTTAACACTGAAGCTTTCTTT.

The gene calls are TRBV5-4 and TRBJ1-1; 7 nucleotides line up with TRBD1. The ends lost 2 bases at V and 10 bases at J; junction bases unmatched: 8. Germline V gives CDR1 SGHNT, CDR2 YYREEE (reference sequence). The CDR3 has 13 residues. The CDR3 DNA follows: TGTGCCAGCAGCTTTAGACAGGGCGGTTCAGCTTTCTTT. It yields the protein CASSFRQGGSAFF.

The chain combines TRBV6-1 with TRBJ1-1; no firm D call. CDR3 length equals 13 residues. Trimming left V 3 bases short and J 1 base short, with 6 bases between. Germline V lookup: CDR1 MNHNS, CDR2 SASEGT. CDR3 bases: TGTGCCAGCAGTGAGACGGGGAACACTGAAGCTTTCTTT. It encodes CASSETGNTEAFF.

Here the CDR3 reads CASSLGRERVGTDTQYF. In nucleotides, the CDR3 is TGTGCCAGCAGCTTAGGCAGGGAGAGGGTGGGCACAGATACGCAGTATTTT. The chain employs TRBV5-6 and TRBJ2-3; D could derive from TRBD1 or TRBD2 (5 bases each). In germline, CDR1 is SGHDT, CDR2 YYEEEE. V was clipped by 2 bases and J by 1 base, with 17 bases between them. This CDR3 contains 17 residues.